Sequencing of this T cell receptor (beta chain) was carried out in a study of T cells in Graves' hyperthyroidism and ophthalmopathy. Points from the study as a whole: Blood also showed most of the thyroid clonotypes that were expanded above 0.001. The model made its ophthalmopathy prediction, and onset followed a median roughly six months later. Ophthalmopathy was distinguished from stable hyperthyroidism by 13 V-J signatures.

Amplification yielded TCR beta CDR3 regions, with RNA transcripts as the source. First-round RT-PCR of the TCR CDR3 relied on the HTBI primer set. One entry per CDR3 protein, called by TCRdb with MiXCR from the multiplex PCR reads. The data show about 570,000 distinct CDR3 sequences, just over 45% seen once. Regarding this clonotype: Its matching antigen is unknown.

V lost 4 bases and J 1 base, leaving 16 bases between the germline ends. Germline CDR1 is DFQATT and CDR2 is SNEGSKA (reference sequence). The CDR3 contains 15 residues. This clonotype was obtained from an adult woman with Graves' disease, either hyperthyroidism or ophthalmopathy (not recorded which). The source material was peripheral blood or thyroid tissue (not recorded which). This chain links TRBV20-1 with TRBJ1-1, with a possible D match to TRBD1 (6 bases). The CDR3 is CSANWLGTPNTEAFF. CDR3 DNA: TGCAGTGCTAATTGGTTGGGGACACCGAACACTGAAGCTTTCTTT.